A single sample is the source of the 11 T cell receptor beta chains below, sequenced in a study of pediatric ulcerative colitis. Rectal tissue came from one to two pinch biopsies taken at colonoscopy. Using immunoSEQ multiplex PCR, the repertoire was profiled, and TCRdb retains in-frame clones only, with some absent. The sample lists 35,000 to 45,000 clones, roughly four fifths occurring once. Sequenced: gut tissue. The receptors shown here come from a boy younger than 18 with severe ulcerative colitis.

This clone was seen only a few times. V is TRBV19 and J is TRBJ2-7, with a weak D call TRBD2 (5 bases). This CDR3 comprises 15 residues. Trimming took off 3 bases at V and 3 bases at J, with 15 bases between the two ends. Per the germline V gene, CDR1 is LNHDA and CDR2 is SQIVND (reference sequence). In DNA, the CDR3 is TGTGCCAGTAGTATTCGGGGTGCCAGTTTCTACGAGCAGTACTTC. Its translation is CASSIRGASFYEQYF. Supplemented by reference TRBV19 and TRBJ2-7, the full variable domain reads DGGITQSPKYLFRKEGQNVTLSCEQNLNHDAMYWYRQDPGQGLRLIYYSQIVNDFQKGDIAEGYSVSREKKESFPLTVTSAQKNPTAFYLCASSIRGASFYEQYFGPGTRLTVT.

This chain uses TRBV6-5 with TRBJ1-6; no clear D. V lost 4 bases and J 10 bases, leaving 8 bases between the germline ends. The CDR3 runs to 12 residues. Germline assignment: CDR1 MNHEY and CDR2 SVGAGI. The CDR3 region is CASSSTSSPLHF. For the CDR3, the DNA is TGTGCCAGCAGTTCGACCTCATCACCCCTCCACTTT.

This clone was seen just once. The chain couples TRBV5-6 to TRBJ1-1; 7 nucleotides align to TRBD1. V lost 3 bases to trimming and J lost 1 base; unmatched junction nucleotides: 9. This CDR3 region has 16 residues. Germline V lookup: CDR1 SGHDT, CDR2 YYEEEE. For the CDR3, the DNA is TGTGCCAGCAGCTCCAATACGGGACAGTCGAACACTGAAGCTTTCTTT. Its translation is CASSSNTGQSNTEAFF.

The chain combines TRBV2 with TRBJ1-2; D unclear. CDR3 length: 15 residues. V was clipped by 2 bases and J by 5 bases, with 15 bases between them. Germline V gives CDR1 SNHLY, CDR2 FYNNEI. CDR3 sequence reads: CASSEKISSSYGYTF. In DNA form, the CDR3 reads TGTGCCAGCAGTGAAAAGATAAGTTCCTCATATGGCTACACCTTC.

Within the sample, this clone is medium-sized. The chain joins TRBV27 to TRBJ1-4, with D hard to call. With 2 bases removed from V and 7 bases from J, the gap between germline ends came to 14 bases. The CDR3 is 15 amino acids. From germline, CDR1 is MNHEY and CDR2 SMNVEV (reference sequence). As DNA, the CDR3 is TGTGCCAGCAGTTTAGTGGCGGGAATGGGTGAAAAACTGTTTTTT. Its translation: CASSLVAGMGEKLFF.

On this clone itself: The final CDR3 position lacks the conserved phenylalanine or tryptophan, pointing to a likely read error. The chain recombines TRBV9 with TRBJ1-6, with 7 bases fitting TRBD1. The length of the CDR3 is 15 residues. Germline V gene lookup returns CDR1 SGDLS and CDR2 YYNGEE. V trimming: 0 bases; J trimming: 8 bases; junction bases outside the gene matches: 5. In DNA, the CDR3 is TGTGCCAGCAGCGTAGGGGGGGACAGCCATTCACCCCTCCACCTT. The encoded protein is CASSVGGDSHSPLHL.

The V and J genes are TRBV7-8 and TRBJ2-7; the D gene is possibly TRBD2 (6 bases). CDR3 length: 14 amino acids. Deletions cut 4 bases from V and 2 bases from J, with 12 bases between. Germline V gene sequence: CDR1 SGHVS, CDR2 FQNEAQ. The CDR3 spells CASSSGGATYEQYF. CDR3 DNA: TGTGCCAGCAGCTCAGGCGGGGCGACCTACGAGCAGTACTTC.

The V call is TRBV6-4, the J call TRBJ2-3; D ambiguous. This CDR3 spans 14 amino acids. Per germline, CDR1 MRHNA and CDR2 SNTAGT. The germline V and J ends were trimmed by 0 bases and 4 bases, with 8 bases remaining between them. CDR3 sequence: CASSDSSFADTQYF. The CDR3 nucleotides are TGTGCCAGCAGTGACTCGAGTTTCGCAGATACGCAGTATTTT.

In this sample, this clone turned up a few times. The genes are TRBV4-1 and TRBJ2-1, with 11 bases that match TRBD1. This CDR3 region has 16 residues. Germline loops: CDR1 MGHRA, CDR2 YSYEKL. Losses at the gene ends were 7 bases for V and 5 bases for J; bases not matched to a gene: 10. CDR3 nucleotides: TGCGCCAGCATGACGACCGGGACAGGGGGAAACAATGAGCAGTTCTTC. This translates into CASMTTGTGGNNEQFF.

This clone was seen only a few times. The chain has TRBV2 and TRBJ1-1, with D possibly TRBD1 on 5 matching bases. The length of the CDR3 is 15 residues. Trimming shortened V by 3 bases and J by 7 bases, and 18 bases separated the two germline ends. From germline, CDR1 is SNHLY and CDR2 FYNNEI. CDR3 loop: CASSELEGSPLEAFF. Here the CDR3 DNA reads TGTGCCAGCAGTGAGCTTGAGGGGTCCCCCCTTGAAGCTTTCTTT.

The CDR3 protein is CASSLTGETEAFF. The DNA of the CDR3 is TGTGCCAGCAGCTTGACAGGGGAAACTGAAGCTTTCTTT. This sequence joins TRBV7-2 and TRBJ1-1; 8 bases line up with TRBD1. Germline CDR1 SGHTA, CDR2 FQGNSA. The V segment lost 3 bases and the J segment 5 bases; nucleotides outside the gene matches: 2. This CDR3 contains 13 residues.